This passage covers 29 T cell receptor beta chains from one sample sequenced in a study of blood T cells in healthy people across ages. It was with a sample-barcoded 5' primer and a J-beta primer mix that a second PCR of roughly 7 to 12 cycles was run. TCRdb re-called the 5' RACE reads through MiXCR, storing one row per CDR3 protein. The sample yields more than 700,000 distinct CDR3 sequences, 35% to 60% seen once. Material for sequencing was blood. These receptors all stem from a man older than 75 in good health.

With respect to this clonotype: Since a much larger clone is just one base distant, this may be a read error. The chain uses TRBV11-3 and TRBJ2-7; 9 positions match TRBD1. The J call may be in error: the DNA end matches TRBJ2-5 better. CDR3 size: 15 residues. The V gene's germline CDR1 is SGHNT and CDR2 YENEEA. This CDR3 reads CAGSSRTGEAETQYF. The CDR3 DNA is TGTGCCGGCAGCTCTCGGACAGGGGAGGCGGAGACCCAGTACTTC.

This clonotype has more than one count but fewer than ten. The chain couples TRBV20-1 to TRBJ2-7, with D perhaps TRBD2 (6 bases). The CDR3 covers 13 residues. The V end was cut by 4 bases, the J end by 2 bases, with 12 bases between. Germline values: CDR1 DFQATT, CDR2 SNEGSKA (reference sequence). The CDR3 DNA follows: TGCAGTGCTATCCGGGACTCAACCTACGAGCAGTACTTC. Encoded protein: CSAIRDSTYEQYF.

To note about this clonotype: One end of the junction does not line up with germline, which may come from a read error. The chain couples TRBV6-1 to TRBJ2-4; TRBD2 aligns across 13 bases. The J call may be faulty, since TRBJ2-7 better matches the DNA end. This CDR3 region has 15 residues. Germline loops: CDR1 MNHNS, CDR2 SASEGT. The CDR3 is CASREGLAGVYEQYF. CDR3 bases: TGTGCCAGCAGAGAAGGACTAGCGGGAGTTTACGAGCAGTACTTC.

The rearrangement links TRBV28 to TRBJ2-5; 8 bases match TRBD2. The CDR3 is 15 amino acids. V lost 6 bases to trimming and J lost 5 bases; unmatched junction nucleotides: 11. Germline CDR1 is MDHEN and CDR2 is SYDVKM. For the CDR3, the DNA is TGTGCCAGCAGCCAAACACTAGCGGTCGGGGAGACCCAGTACTTC. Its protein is CASSQTLAVGETQYF.

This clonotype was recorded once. The CDR3 reads CASSRQGAPGANVLTF. The CDR3 DNA is TGTGCCAGCTCTAGACAGGGGGCCCCTGGGGCCAACGTCCTGACTTTC. The chain has TRBV9 and TRBJ2-6, with TRBD1 matching over 10 bases. Per the germline V gene, CDR1 is SGDLS and CDR2 is YYNGEE. The CDR3 runs 16 residues. With V trimmed by 7 bases and J by 2 bases, 6 bases remained unmatched.

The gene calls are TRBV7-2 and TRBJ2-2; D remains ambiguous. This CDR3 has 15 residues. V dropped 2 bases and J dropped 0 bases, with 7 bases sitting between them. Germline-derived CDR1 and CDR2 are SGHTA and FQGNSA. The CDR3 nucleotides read TGTGCCAGCAGCTTAACAAGACCGAACACCGGGGAGCTGTTTTTT. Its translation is CASSLTRPNTGELFF. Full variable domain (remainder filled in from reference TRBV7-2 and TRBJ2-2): GAGVSQSPSNKVTEKGKDVELRCDPISGHTALYWYRQSLGQGLEFLIYFQGNSAPDKSGLPSDRFSAERTGGSVSTLTIQRTQQEDSAVYLCASSLTRPNTGELFFGEGSRLTVL.

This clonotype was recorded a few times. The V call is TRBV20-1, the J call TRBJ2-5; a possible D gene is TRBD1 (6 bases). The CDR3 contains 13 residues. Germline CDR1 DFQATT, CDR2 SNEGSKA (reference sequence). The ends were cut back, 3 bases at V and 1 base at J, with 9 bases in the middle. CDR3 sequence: CSASNRAQETQYF. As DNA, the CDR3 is TGCAGTGCTAGTAACAGGGCCCAAGAGACCCAGTACTTC.

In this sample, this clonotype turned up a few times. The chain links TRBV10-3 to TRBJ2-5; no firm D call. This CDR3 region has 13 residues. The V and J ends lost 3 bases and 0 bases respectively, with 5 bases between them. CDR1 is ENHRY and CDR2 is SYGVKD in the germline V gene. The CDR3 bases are TGTGCCATCAGTGATGGACACCAAGAGACCCAGTACTTC. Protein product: CAISDGHQETQYF.

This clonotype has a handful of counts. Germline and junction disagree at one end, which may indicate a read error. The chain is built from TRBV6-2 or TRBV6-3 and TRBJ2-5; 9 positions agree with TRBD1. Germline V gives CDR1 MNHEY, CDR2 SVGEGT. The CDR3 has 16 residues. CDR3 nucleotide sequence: TGTGCCAGCAGTCCCAGGACAGGGGCGACCCAAGAGACCCAGTACTTT. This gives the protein CASSPRTGATQETQYF.

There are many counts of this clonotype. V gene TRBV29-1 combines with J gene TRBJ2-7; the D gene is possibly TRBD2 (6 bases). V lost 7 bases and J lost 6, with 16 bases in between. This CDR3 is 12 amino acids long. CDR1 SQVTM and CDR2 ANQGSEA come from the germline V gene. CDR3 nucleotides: TGCAGCGCGGGGATGGGAGGTCGCGAGCAGTACTTC. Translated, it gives CSAGMGGREQYF.

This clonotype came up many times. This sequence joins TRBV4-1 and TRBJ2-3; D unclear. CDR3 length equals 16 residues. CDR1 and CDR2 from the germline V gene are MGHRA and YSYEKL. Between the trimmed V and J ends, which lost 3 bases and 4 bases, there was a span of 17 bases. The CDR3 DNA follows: TGCGCCAGCAGCCACACCTCCCAGGTGGCAGCAGATACGCAGTATTTT. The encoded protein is CASSHTSQVAADTQYF.

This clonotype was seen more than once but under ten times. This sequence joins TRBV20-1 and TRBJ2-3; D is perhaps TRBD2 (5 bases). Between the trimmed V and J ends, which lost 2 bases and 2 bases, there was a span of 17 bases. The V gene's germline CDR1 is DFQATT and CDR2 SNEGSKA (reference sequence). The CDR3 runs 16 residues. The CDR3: CSARHLLESFTDTQYF. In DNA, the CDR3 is TGCAGTGCTAGACACTTACTAGAATCTTTCACAGATACGCAGTATTTT.

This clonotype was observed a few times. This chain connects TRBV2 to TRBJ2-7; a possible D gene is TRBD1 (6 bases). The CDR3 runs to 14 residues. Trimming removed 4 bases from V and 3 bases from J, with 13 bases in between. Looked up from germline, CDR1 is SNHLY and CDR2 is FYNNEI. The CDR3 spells CASSARGKVYEQYF. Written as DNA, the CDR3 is TGTGCCAGCAGTGCTAGGGGGAAAGTCTACGAGCAGTACTTC.

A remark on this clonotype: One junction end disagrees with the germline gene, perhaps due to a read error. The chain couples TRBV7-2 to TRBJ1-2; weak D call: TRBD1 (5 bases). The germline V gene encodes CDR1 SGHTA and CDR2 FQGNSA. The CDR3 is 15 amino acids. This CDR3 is CASSYTPGPNNGCTF. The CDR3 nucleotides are TGTGCCAGCAGCTACACACCGGGACCGAATAATGGCTGCACCTTC.

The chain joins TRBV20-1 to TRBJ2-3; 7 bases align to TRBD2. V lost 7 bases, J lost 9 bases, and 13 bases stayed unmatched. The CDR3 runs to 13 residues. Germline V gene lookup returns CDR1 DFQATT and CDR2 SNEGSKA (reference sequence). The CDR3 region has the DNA TGCAGTGGGGTGGGGCTAGCGGAAGGAACGCAGTATTTT. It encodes CSGVGLAEGTQYF.

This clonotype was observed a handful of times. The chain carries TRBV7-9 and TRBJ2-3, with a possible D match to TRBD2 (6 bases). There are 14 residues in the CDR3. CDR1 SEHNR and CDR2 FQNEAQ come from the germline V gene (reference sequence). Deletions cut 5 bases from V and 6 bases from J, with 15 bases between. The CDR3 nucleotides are TGTGCCAGCAGCCGCAGGCGGGGTTCTGATACGCAGTATTTT. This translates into CASSRRRGSDTQYF.

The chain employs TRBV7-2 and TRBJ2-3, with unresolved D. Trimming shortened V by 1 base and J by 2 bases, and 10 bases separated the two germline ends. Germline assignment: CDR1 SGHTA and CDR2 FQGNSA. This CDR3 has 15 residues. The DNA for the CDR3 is TGTGCCAGCAGCTTAGAGGCTCGGCTCACAGATACGCAGTATTTT. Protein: CASSLEARLTDTQYF.

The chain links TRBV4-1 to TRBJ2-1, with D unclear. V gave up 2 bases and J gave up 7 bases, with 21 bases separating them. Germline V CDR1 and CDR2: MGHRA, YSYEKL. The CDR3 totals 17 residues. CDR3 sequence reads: CASSQRGVGTTGNEQFF. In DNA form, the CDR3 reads TGCGCCAGCAGCCAAAGAGGTGTAGGCACTACTGGAAATGAGCAGTTCTTC.

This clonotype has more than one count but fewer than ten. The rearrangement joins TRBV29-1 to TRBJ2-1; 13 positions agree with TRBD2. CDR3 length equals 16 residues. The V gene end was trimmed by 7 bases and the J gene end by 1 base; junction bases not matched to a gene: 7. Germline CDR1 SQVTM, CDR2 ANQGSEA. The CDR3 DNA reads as TGCAGCGCTGGGGGACTAGCGGGGAGTTCCTACAATGAGCAGTTCTTC. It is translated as CSAGGLAGSSYNEQFF.

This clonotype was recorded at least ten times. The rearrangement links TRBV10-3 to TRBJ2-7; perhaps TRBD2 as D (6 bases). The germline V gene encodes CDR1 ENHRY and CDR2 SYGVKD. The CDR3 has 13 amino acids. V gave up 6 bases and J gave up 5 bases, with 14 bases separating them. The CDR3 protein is CAIRGSSGHEQYF. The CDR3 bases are TGTGCCATCAGAGGAAGTAGCGGCCACGAGCAGTACTTC.

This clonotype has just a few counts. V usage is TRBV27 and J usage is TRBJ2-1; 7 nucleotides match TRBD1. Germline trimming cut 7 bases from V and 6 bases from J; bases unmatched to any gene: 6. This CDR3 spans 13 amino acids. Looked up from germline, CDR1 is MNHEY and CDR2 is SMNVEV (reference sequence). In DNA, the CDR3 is TGTGCCAGCACCACCCGGACAGGCAATGAGCAGTTCTTC. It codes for CASTTRTGNEQFF.

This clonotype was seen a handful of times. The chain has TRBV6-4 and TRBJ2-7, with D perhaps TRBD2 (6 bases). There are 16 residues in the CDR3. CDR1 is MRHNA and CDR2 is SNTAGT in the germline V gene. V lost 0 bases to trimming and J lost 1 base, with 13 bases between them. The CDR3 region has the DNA TGTGCCAGCAGTGACTCCCCCGGGACTGGGTCCTACGAGCAGTACTTC. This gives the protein CASSDSPGTGSYEQYF.

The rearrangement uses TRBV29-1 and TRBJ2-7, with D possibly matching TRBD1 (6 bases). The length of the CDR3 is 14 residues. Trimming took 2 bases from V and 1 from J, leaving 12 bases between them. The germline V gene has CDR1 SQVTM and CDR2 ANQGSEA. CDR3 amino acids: CSVEQSRGSYEQYF. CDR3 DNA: TGCAGCGTTGAACAGAGTAGGGGGTCCTACGAGCAGTACTTC.

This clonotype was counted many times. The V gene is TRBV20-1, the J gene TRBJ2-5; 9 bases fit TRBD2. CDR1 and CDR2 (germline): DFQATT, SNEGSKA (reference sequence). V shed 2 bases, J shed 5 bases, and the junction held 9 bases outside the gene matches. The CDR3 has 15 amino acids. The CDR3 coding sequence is TGCAGTGCTAGACCCTATAGCGGGAGCGGCGAGACCCAGTACTTC. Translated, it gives CSARPYSGSGETQYF.

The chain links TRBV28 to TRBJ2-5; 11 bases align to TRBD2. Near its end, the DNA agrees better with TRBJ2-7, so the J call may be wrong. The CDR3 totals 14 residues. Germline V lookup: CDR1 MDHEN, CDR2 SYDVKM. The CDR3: CASSSPSGRTEQYF. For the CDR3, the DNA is TGTGCCAGCAGTTCTCCTAGCGGGAGGACCGAGCAGTACTTC.

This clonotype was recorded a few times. CDR3: CASSVALGLNTEAFF. The CDR3 DNA is TGTGCCAGCAGCGTAGCTCTGGGGCTGAACACTGAAGCTTTCTTT. This rearrangement joins TRBV9 to TRBJ1-1; weak D call: TRBD1 (5 bases). V dropped 0 bases and J dropped 0 bases, with 9 bases sitting between them. CDR1 is SGDLS, CDR2 YYNGEE, per germline. This CDR3 comprises 15 residues.

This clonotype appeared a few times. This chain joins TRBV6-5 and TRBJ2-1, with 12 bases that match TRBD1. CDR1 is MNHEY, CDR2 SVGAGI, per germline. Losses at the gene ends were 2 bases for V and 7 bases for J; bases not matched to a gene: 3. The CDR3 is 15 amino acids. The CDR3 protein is CASSYPGQGANEQFF. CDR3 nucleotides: TGTGCCAGCAGTTACCCGGGACAGGGGGCAAATGAGCAGTTCTTC.

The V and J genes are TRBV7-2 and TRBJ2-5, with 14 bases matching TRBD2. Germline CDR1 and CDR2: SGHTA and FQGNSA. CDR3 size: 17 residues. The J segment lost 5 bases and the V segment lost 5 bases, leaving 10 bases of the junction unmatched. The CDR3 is CASSPTGTSGGWETQYF. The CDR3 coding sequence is TGTGCCAGCAGCCCCACCGGGACTAGCGGGGGCTGGGAGACCCAGTACTTC.

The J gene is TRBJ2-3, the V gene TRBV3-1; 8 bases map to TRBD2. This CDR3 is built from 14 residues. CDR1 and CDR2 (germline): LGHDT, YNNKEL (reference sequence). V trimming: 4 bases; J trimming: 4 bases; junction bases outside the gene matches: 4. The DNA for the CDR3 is TGTGCCAGCAGCCCAGAAGCGGGGGCAGATACGCAGTATTTT. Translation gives CASSPEAGADTQYF.